A single TCR beta chain is shown here with its context. This entry comes from a study of cytomegalovirus exposure and HLA in healthy donors. Profiling relied on immunoSEQ multiplex PCR, and the TCRdb table lists in-frame clones only, not all of them. The data contain about 130,000 clones, roughly 90% of them singletons. The CDR3 spans 16 residues. V shed 4 bases and J 0 bases; nucleotides not matched to a gene: 4. CDR1 and CDR2 from the germline V gene are SGHRS and YFSETQ. The sequenced sample consisted of PBMCs. This rearrangement joins TRBV5-1 to TRBJ2-1, with 10 bases identical to TRBD2. The receptor comes from a woman aged 18-30 years in good health and CMV-seronegative. CDR3 nucleotides: TGCGCCAGCAGCCTACTAGCGGGAAGCTCCTACAATGAGCAGTTCTTC. Encoded protein: CASSLLAGSSYNEQFF.